The 20 T cell receptor beta chains below come from one sample, sequenced in a study of CD8 T cells in Susac syndrome. RNA amounts of roughly 0.45 to 1 ug underwent reverse transcription with random hexamers. TCRdb ran MiXCR on the immunoSEQ multiplex PCR reads and lists one entry per CDR3 protein. The sample holds 250,000 to 300,000 distinct CDR3 sequences; 89% are singletons and the top ten take approximately 0.18%. The sequencing input was CD8+ T cells from PBMCs. All receptors come from a human donor with multiple sclerosis.

This chain connects TRBV11-2 to TRBJ2-1, with no clear D. CDR3 length: 12 residues. V lost 3 bases, J lost 7 bases, and 7 bases lay in between. Looked up from germline, CDR1 is SGHAT and CDR2 is FQNNGV. For the CDR3, the DNA is TGTGCCAGCAGCTTCATTCCGAATGAGCAGTTCTTC. Its protein is CASSFIPNEQFF. The full variable domain, in which reference TRBV11-2 and TRBJ2-1 provide the parts outside the CDR3, is EAGVAQSPRYKIIEKRQSVAFWCNPISGHATLYWYQQILGQGPKLLIQFQNNGVVDDSQLPKDRFSAERLKGVDSTLKIQPAKLEDSAVYLCASSFIPNEQFFGPGTRLTVL.

The rearrangement links TRBV7-2 to TRBJ2-7; TRBD2 might be the D (5 bases). Trimming removed 5 bases at V and 0 bases at J, with 17 bases between. The CDR3 sequence is 16 residues long. CDR1 SGHTA and CDR2 FQGNSA come from the germline V gene. CDR3 amino acids: CASSPSLDLFSYEQYF. Written as DNA, the CDR3 is TGTGCCAGCAGCCCTAGCTTGGATCTATTCTCCTACGAGCAGTACTTC.

The chain combines TRBV27 with TRBJ2-1, with 10 positions matching TRBD2. This CDR3 spans 22 amino acids. Trimming at V came to 2 bases and at J to 0 bases, leaving 19 bases not matched to a gene. CDR1 is MNHEY and CDR2 is SMNVEV in the germline V gene (reference sequence). The CDR3 DNA reads as TGTGCCAGCAGTTTAGCTAGCGGGAGTAGGATTACGGGCCACAGCTCCTACAATGAGCAGTTCTTC. Protein: CASSLASGSRITGHSSYNEQFF.

This clonotype was seen just once. V gene TRBV3-1 combines with J gene TRBJ2-7, with TRBD2 as a possible D gene (5 bases). This CDR3 has 12 residues. The V end was cut by 1 base, the J end by 8 bases, with 9 bases between. Germline lookup yields CDR1 LGHDT and CDR2 YNNKEL (reference sequence). CDR3 DNA sequence: TGTGCCAGCAGCCAAGGGGAGTTGAAGCAGTACTTC. It is translated as CASSQGELKQYF.

The chain links TRBV6-5 to TRBJ2-1; 8 positions match TRBD2. V shed 6 bases, J shed 7 bases, and the junction held 11 bases outside the gene matches. Germline loops: CDR1 MNHEY, CDR2 SVGAGI. The CDR3 consists of 15 residues. The CDR3 nucleotides are TGTGCCAGCAGCACTAGCGGACACCAATGGAATGAGCAGTTCTTC. Its translation: CASSTSGHQWNEQFF.

The V call is TRBV27, the J call TRBJ2-2; 11 nucleotides align to TRBD2. Looked up from germline, CDR1 is MNHEY and CDR2 is SMNVEV (reference sequence). The ends lost 3 bases at V and 6 bases at J; junction bases unmatched: 3. This CDR3 comprises 15 residues. CDR3 sequence (DNA): TGTGCCAGCAGTTTTAGCGGGGGGGCGGCCGGGGAGCTGTTTTTT. It yields the protein CASSFSGGAAGELFF.

This chain joins TRBV3-1 and TRBJ2-2; D is perhaps TRBD1 or TRBD2 (5 bases each). The CDR3 runs 15 residues. Germline V CDR1 and CDR2: LGHDT, YNNKEL (reference sequence). Trimming took 4 bases from V and 8 from J, leaving 17 bases between them. In nucleotides, the CDR3 is TGTGCCAGCAGCCCTAGCCGGGACGGTCAAGGGGAGCTGTTTTTT. As protein: CASSPSRDGQGELFF. The variable domain in full, completed from reference TRBV3-1 and TRBJ2-2, reads DTAVSQTPKYLVTQMGNDKSIKCEQNLGHDTMYWYKQDSKKFLKIMFSYNNKELIINETVPNRFSPKSPDKAHLNLHINSLELGDSAVYFCASSPSRDGQGELFFGEGSRLTVL.

The chain uses TRBV5-4 and TRBJ2-1; 14 bases map to TRBD2. The junction had 3 bases not matched to a gene; V was cut back by 4 bases and J by 9 bases. Germline V gene sequence: CDR1 SGHNT, CDR2 YYREEE (reference sequence). The CDR3 runs to 14 residues. CDR3 coding DNA: TGTGCCAGCAGCGCGGGACTAGCGGGAGTTGAGCAGTTCTTC. Protein sequence: CASSAGLAGVEQFF.

The chain carries TRBV2 and TRBJ1-5; 7 bases agree with TRBD1. The junction had 16 bases not matched to a gene; V was cut back by 2 bases and J by 6 bases. The CDR3 totals 18 residues. Germline lookup yields CDR1 SNHLY and CDR2 FYNNEI. CDR3 in amino acids: CASSEKVTGWAGGQPQHF. CDR3 coding DNA: TGTGCCAGCAGTGAAAAGGTGACAGGGTGGGCCGGGGGTCAGCCCCAGCATTTT.

The V call is TRBV12-3 or TRBV12-4, the J call TRBJ1-5, with D possibly matching TRBD1 (5 bases). The CDR3 has 16 amino acids. Trimming cost V 4 bases and J 5 bases, with 18 bases left between them. The DNA of the CDR3 is TGTGCCAGCAGTTCCCTGGGGGAGTCGACCGATCAGCCCCAGCATTTT. Translated: CASSSLGESTDQPQHF.

The CDR3 reads CSVETAGRNTEAFF. CDR3 in DNA: TGCAGCGTTGAGACGGCAGGAAGGAACACTGAAGCTTTCTTT. The genes are TRBV29-1 and TRBJ1-1; D remains ambiguous. V lost 3 bases, J lost 1 base, and 12 bases lay in between. The CDR3 length is 14 residues. Germline V gives CDR1 SQVTM, CDR2 ANQGSEA.

The chain employs TRBV6-5 and TRBJ1-5; 11 bases are shared with TRBD1. Trimming at V came to 8 bases and at J to 2 bases, leaving 5 bases not matched to a gene. The CDR3 covers 15 residues. Germline CDR1 is MNHEY and CDR2 is SVGAGI. The CDR3 DNA is TGTGCCAGCGGACAGGGGGCGGAGGGCAATCAGCCCCAGCATTTT. This codes for CASGQGAEGNQPQHF.

The rearrangement joins TRBV29-1 to TRBJ1-2; tentatively, D is TRBD1 (6 bases). Germline V gene sequence: CDR1 SQVTM, CDR2 ANQGSEA. This CDR3 has 14 amino acids. Trimming left V 1 base short and J 8 bases short, with 17 bases between. DNA of the CDR3: TGCAGCGTTGAAGGGGGGGGCCGCCGGGAAGGCTACACCTTC. This translates into CSVEGGGRREGYTF.

The gene calls are TRBV29-1 and TRBJ2-1; TRBD1 matches 9 bases. In germline, CDR1 is SQVTM, CDR2 ANQGSEA. Trimming cost V 6 bases and J 8 bases; bases outside gene matches: 8. This CDR3 is built from 13 residues. The DNA for the CDR3 is TGCAGCGTAAACAGGGGGCGCGTGGATGAGCAGTTCTTC. Its translation is CSVNRGRVDEQFF.

CDR3 nucleotide sequence: TGTGCCAGCAGCTTAGGTATAGTGGGAACAGATACGCAGTATTTT. This encodes CASSLGIVGTDTQYF. This chain joins TRBV7-3 and TRBJ2-3; D is ambiguous. The V gene's germline CDR1 is SGHTA and CDR2 FQGTGA. The ends were cut back, 2 bases at V and 3 bases at J, with 12 bases in the middle. The CDR3 has 15 residues.

The chain employs TRBV28 and TRBJ2-7; unclear D gene. The CDR3 runs 12 residues. Per the germline V gene, CDR1 is MDHEN and CDR2 is SYDVKM. Trimming took 3 bases from V and 2 from J, leaving 5 bases between them. This CDR3 reads CASSFLTYEQYF. In DNA, the CDR3 is TGTGCCAGCAGTTTCCTCACCTACGAGCAGTACTTC.

J is TRBJ1-2 and V is TRBV4-1; 9 nucleotides agree with TRBD1. V lost 2 bases, J lost 5 bases, and 3 bases stayed unmatched. Germline V CDR1 and CDR2: MGHRA, YSYEKL. This CDR3 has 14 amino acids. The CDR3 sequence: CASSQPGQGYGYTF. CDR3 nucleotides: TGCGCCAGCAGCCAACCGGGACAGGGTTATGGCTACACCTTC.

The chain recombines TRBV4-3 with TRBJ2-7; possibly TRBD2 for D (6 bases). In germline, CDR1 is LGHNA, CDR2 YSLEER. V was clipped by 0 bases and J by 1 base, with 10 bases between them. The CDR3 covers 15 residues. CDR3 sequence (DNA): TGCGCCAGCAGCCAAGAACCGGGAGATTCCTACGAGCAGTACTTC. It yields the protein CASSQEPGDSYEQYF.

The chain joins TRBV6-2 or TRBV6-3 to TRBJ1-1; D is unclear. V was trimmed by 3 bases and J by 5 bases, leaving 13 bases between them. The CDR3 extends over 14 amino acids. Germline V gene sequence: CDR1 MNHEY, CDR2 SVGEGT. This chain's CDR3 is CASSYYRSGTEAFF. The CDR3 region has the DNA TGTGCCAGCAGTTATTACCGGTCCGGGACTGAAGCTTTCTTT.

The chain has TRBV12-3 or TRBV12-4 and TRBJ2-1; 8 bases fit TRBD1. Losses at the gene ends were 4 bases for V and 3 bases for J; bases not matched to a gene: 2. The length of the CDR3 is 14 residues. CDR3 sequence (DNA): TGTGCCAGCAGTTCGACAGGGGTCTACAATGAGCAGTTCTTC. It specifies CASSSTGVYNEQFF.